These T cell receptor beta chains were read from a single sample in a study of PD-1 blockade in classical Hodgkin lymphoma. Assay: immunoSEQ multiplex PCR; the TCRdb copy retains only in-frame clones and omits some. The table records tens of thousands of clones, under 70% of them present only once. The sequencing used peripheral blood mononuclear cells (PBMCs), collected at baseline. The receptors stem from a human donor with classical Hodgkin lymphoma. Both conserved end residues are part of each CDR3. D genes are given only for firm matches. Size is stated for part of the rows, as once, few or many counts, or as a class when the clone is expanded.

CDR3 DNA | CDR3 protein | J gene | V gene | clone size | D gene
TGTGCCAGCAGCCAAGCGGGGCTAAGCTCTGGGGCCAACGTCCTGACTTTC | CASSQAGLSSGANVLTF | TRBJ2-6 | TRBV5-4 | - | TRBD2
TGTGCCAGCAGCTCCTTACTGACAGGGATGGAGCCCCAGCATTTT | CASSSLLTGMEPQHF | TRBJ1-5 | TRBV7-9 | - | TRBD1
TGCGCCAGCAGAGTGGGGGGACAGGGGGCCTACGAGCAGTACTTC | CASRVGGQGAYEQYF | TRBJ2-7 | TRBV5-1 | - | TRBD1
TGTGCCAGCAGTCCGGAGAATAGCAATCAGCCCCAGCATTTT | CASSPENSNQPQHF | TRBJ1-5 | TRBV6-1 | - | -
TGTGCCAGTAGTGGGCCGGGACAGGGAACTTCTATCCTCCACTTT | CASSGPGQGTSILHF | TRBJ1-6 | TRBV19 | - | TRBD1
TGTGCCAGCAGCCTAGGCGGGAGGGCCAAAAACATTCAGTACTTC | CASSLGGRAKNIQYF | TRBJ2-4 | TRBV5-8 | - | TRBD2
TGTGCCAGCTCATTAAACCGCGGGGGAATTGAGCAGTTCTTC | CASSLNRGGIEQFF | TRBJ2-1 | TRBV18 | once | TRBD2
TGTGCCAGCAGTTTAGGAGGACAGGGTTCCTACGAGCAGTACTTC | CASSLGGQGSYEQYF | TRBJ2-7 | TRBV28 | - | TRBD1
TGTGCCAGCAGCTGGGACGGACGGCAGAACACCGGGGAGCTGTTTTTT | CASSWDGRQNTGELFF | TRBJ2-2 | TRBV5-6 | - | -
TGTGCCAGCAGCTTAGGCAGGGGGCGAGAAAAACTGTTTTTT | CASSLGRGREKLFF | TRBJ1-4 | TRBV7-9 | - | TRBD1
TGTGCCATCAGTGTGGGTAGCGGGGGAACCACAGATACGCAGTATTTT | CAISVGSGGTTDTQYF | TRBJ2-3 | TRBV10-3 | - | TRBD2
TGCGCCAGCAGCTTCTCCGGGACTAGCGGAGACAATGAGCAGTTCTTC | CASSFSGTSGDNEQFF | TRBJ2-1 | TRBV5-1 | - | TRBD2
TGTGCCAGTAGTGACACTAGCGGGGTGCAAGAGACCCAGTACTTC | CASSDTSGVQETQYF | TRBJ2-5 | TRBV19 | - | TRBD2
TGTGCCAGCAGCTTAGGGGTGGGGAGCTCCTACGAGCAGTACTTC | CASSLGVGSSYEQYF | TRBJ2-7 | TRBV7-6 | - | -
TGTGCCAGCAGTTACGACAGGGGTGACTATGGCTACACCTTC | CASSYDRGDYGYTF | TRBJ1-2 | TRBV2 | few | TRBD1
TGTGCCAGCAGCGCCCCAAGCGGGACAGACCATGGGGATGAGCAGTTCTTC | CASSAPSGTDHGDEQFF | TRBJ2-1 | TRBV9 | - | -
TGTGCCAGCAGCAAAGAAGGGCGGGCAAATTCACCCCTCCACTTT | CASSKEGRANSPLHF | TRBJ1-6 | TRBV21-1 | - | -
TGTGCCAGCAGCGTAGCTACAGGAGGCGGGATTGAGACCCAGTACTTC | CASSVATGGGIETQYF | TRBJ2-5 | TRBV9 | - | -
TGTGCCAGCAGCTTAATGTCGAGCTCTGGGGCCAACGTCCTGACTTTC | CASSLMSSSGANVLTF | TRBJ2-6 | TRBV7-3 | few | -
TGTGCCAGCAGCCCGTCCCGGCAGGCTCGGGGGCCCCTCCACTTT | CASSPSRQARGPLHF | TRBJ1-6 | TRBV11-2 | - | -
TGTGCCAGCAGCCTAGCGGGAACAATCCCCGAAAAACTGTTTTTT | CASSLAGTIPEKLFF | TRBJ1-4 | TRBV7-2 | - | -
TGCGCCAGCAGCTTAGTTGCAGGGAACAATCAGCCCCAGCATTTT | CASSLVAGNNQPQHF | TRBJ1-5 | TRBV7-2 | - | -
TGTGCCAGCAGCCAAGGGTCGAGCTCCTACAATGAGCAGTTCTTC | CASSQGSSSYNEQFF | TRBJ2-1 | TRBV5-8 | - | -
TGTGCCAGCAGCTTCCGGGAGAAAACATACTACGAGCAGTACTTC | CASSFREKTYYEQYF | TRBJ2-7 | TRBV5-6 | - | -
TGTGCCTGGTGGCCGAGAGGGGGACACTATGGCTACACCTTC | CAWWPRGGHYGYTF | TRBJ1-2 | TRBV30 | - | -
TGTGCCAGCAGCTTAGCTGGAGCAGGGGGCGATTTCTTC | CASSLAGAGGDFF | TRBJ2-1 | TRBV7-2 | medium-sized | TRBD1
TGTGCCAGCATTTTCGAGGGTTCCTACAATGAGCAGTTCTTC | CASIFEGSYNEQFF | TRBJ2-1 | TRBV2 | - | -
TGTGCCAGCAGTTTTCAGGGGGCGGTCCCAGATACGCAGTATTTT | CASSFQGAVPDTQYF | TRBJ2-3 | TRBV28 | - | TRBD1
TGTGCCAGCAGCTTATATTGGGGATCGTACACTGAAGCTTTCTTT | CASSLYWGSYTEAFF | TRBJ1-1 | TRBV7-2 | - | -
TGTGCCAGCAGTTCTACTCTTTGGTCTGGAAACACCATATATTTT | CASSSTLWSGNTIYF | TRBJ1-3 | TRBV6-5 | once | -
TGCGCCAGCAGCTTGGTGGTTAGCGGCTCCTACGAGCAGTACTTC | CASSLVVSGSYEQYF | TRBJ2-7 | TRBV5-1 | few | -
TGTGCCAGCAGCCCCCGGACTAGCTTATCCTACGAGCAGTACTTC | CASSPRTSLSYEQYF | TRBJ2-7 | TRBV4-2 | - | TRBD2
TGTGCCAGTAGTAGGGGACAGGGGATCACAGATACGCAGTATTTT | CASSRGQGITDTQYF | TRBJ2-3 | TRBV19 | - | TRBD1
TGTGCCAGCAGTTACGTAACCCGCTACGAGCAGTACTTC | CASSYVTRYEQYF | TRBJ2-7 | TRBV6-5 | - | -
TGTGCCAGCAGCTTAGCCGGATTAACCTACGAGCAGTACTTC | CASSLAGLTYEQYF | TRBJ2-7 | TRBV7-2 | - | -
TGTGCCAGCAGCACCGGGACAGTCTCTGGAAACACCATATATTTT | CASSTGTVSGNTIYF | TRBJ1-3 | TRBV6-5 | - | TRBD1
TGTGCCAGTACCCGATCCCTGCGGACAGGGCTGAACACTGAAGCTTTCTTT | CASTRSLRTGLNTEAFF | TRBJ1-1 | TRBV19 | - | TRBD1
TGTGCCAGCAGTTTCGGCTACGAGCAGTACTTC | CASSFGYEQYF | TRBJ2-7 | TRBV28 | - | -
TGTGCCAGCAGTTACTCGAGCGTAGCCAGTGAAAAACTGTTTTTT | CASSYSSVASEKLFF | TRBJ1-4 | TRBV6-5 | - | -
TGTGCCAGCAGTACACGGGGAGGAGAGACCCAGTACTTC | CASSTRGGETQYF | TRBJ2-5 | TRBV6-5 | - | -
TGTGCCAGCAGACTTAGCGGGAGGGGAAGGACCGGGGAGCTGTTTTTT | CASRLSGRGRTGELFF | TRBJ2-2 | TRBV7-2 | - | TRBD2
TGCGCCAGCAGCCAAGATGGCCCTAGCGGATACACAGATACGCAGTATTTT | CASSQDGPSGYTDTQYF | TRBJ2-3 | TRBV4-1 | - | TRBD2
TGTGCCTGGAAGGGTCGGCAGTGGACTTCACCCCTCCACTTT | CAWKGRQWTSPLHF | TRBJ1-6 | TRBV30 | - | -
TGCGCCAGCAGCCAGGGTCGACAGGGGGCCCCGGGAAAAACGCAGTATTTT | CASSQGRQGAPGKTQYF | TRBJ2-3 | TRBV4-1 | - | TRBD1
TGTGCCAGCAGCGTAGAGGGGGCATCTGGAAACACCATATATTTT | CASSVEGASGNTIYF | TRBJ1-3 | TRBV9 | - | TRBD1
TGTGCCAGCAGCGGCCACGTACTGGCTAGAACGCTCCCCACAGATACGCAGTATTTT | CASSGHVLARTLPTDTQYF | TRBJ2-3 | TRBV5-4 | - | -
TGTGCCAGCAGCTTAGGGCCTCGGGAGACCCAGTACTTC | CASSLGPRETQYF | TRBJ2-5 | TRBV7-7 | - | -
TGTGCCTGGAGTAGGGACCCCGCCCGCGAGCAGTTCTTC | CAWSRDPAREQFF | TRBJ2-1 | TRBV30 | - | -
TGCGCCAGCAGCTTGTTTGCAGGGGAGGCCGGGGAGCTGTTTTTT | CASSLFAGEAGELFF | TRBJ2-2 | TRBV5-1 | few | -
TGTGCCAGCAGTTTATCCCTCCCGGGAGCTGGAAACACCATATATTTT | CASSLSLPGAGNTIYF | TRBJ1-3 | TRBV28 | - | -
TGTGCCACGACACCCAACGGGGGACAGCCCCAGCATTTT | CATTPNGGQPQHF | TRBJ1-5 | TRBV6-1 | - | -
TGCGCCAGCAGCCAATCCGGACAGGGGTGGGACATTCAGTACTTC | CASSQSGQGWDIQYF | TRBJ2-4 | TRBV4-1 | - | TRBD1
TGTGCCAGCTCACCAGCAGGGTCAAGCAGTCAGCCCCAGCATTTT | CASSPAGSSSQPQHF | TRBJ1-5 | TRBV18 | - | -
TGTGCCAGCTCACCACACAGGGAGAACACTGAAGCTTTCTTT | CASSPHRENTEAFF | TRBJ1-1 | TRBV18 | once | -